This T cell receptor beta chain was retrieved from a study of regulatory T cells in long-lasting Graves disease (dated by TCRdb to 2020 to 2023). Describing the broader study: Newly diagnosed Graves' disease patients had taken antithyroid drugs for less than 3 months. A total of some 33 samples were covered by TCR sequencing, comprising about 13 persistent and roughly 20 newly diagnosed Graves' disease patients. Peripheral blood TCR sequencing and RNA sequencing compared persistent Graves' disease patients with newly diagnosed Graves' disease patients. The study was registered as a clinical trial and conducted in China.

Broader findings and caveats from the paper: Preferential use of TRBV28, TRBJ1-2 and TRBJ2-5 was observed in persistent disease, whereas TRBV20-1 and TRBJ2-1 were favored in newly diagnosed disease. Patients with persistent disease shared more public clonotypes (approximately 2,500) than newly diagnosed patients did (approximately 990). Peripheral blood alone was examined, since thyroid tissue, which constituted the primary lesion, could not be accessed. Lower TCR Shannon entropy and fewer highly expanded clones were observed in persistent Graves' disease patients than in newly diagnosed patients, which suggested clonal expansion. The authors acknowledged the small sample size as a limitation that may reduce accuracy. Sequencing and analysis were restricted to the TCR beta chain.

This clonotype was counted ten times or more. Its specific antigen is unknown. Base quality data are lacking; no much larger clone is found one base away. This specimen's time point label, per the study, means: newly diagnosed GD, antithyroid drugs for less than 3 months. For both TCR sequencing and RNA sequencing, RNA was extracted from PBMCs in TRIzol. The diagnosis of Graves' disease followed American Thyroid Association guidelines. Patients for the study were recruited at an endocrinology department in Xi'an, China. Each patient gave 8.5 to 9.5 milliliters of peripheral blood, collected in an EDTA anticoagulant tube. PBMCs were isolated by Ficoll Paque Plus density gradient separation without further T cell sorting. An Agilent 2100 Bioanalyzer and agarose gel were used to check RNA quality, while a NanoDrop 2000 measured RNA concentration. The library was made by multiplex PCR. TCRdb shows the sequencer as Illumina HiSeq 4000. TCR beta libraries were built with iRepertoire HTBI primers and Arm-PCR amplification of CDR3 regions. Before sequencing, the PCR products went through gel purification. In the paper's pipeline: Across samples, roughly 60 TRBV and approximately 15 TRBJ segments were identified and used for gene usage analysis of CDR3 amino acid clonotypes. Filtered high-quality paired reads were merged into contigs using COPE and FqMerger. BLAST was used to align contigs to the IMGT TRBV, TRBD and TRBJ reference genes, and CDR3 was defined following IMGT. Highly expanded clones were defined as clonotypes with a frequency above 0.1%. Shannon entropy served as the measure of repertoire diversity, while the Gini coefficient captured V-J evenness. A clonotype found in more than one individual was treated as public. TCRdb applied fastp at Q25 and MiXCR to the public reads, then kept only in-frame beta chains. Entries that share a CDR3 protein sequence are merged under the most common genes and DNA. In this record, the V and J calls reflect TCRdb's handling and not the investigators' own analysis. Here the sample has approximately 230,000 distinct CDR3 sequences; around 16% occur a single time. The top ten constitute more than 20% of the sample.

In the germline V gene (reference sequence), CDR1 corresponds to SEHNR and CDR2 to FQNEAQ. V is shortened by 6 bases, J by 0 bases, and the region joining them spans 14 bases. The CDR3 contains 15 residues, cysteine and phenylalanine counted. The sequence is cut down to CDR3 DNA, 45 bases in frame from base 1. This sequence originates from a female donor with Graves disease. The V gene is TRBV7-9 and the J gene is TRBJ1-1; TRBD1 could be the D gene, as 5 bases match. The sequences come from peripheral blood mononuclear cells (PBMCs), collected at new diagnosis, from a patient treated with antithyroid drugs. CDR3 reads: CASSSGTSMNTEAFF. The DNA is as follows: TGTGCCAGCAGTTCCGGGACCTCCATGAACACTGAAGCTTTCTTT.